These 26 T cell receptor beta chains were sequenced from one sample in a study of blood T cell repertoires in COVID-19. The repertoire was sequenced with immunoSEQ multiplex PCR; TCRdb's copy has only in-frame clones and lacks some. The data contain about 190,000 clones, over 75% of them singletons. Sequencing used peripheral blood. Receptor source: a woman aged 80 or older with active or convalescent COVID-19.

V gene TRBV6-5 combines with J gene TRBJ1-2; 10 bases are a match to TRBD1. Germline loops: CDR1 MNHEY, CDR2 SVGAGI. This CDR3 is 13 amino acids long. The V gene end was trimmed by 4 bases and the J gene end by 7 bases; junction bases not matched to a gene: 3. CDR3 bases: TGTGCCAGCAGTTCCGGGACAGGGGTTGGCTACACCTTC. Encoded protein: CASSSGTGVGYTF.

The CDR3 region is CASRNRQGTDTQYF. The DNA of the CDR3 is TGTGCCAGCAGGAATAGACAGGGGACAGATACGCAGTATTTT. The rearrangement uses TRBV4-2 and TRBJ2-3, with 8 bases identical to TRBD1. V trimming: 6 bases; J trimming: 3 bases; junction bases outside the gene matches: 5. The CDR3 has 14 residues. Germline CDR1 LGHNA, CDR2 YNFKEQ.

The chain has TRBV14 and TRBJ2-7, with D maybe TRBD1 (5 bases). CDR1 SGHDN and CDR2 FVKESK come from the germline V gene. V was cut by 1 base and J by 2 bases, with 12 bases left in between. The CDR3 runs to 15 residues. Here the CDR3 reads CASSQGQHFAYEQYF. CDR3 nucleotide sequence: TGTGCCAGCAGCCAAGGACAGCATTTTGCCTACGAGCAGTACTTC.

This chain connects TRBV23-1 to TRBJ2-2, with 8 nucleotides matching TRBD1. TRBV23-1 is identified as an open reading frame with a role that is uncertain. V gave up 4 bases and J gave up 3 bases; unmatched junction bases: 10. The CDR3 covers 17 residues. Here the CDR3 reads CASSPLGQGWDTGELFF. DNA for the CDR3: TGCGCCAGCAGTCCCCTCGGACAGGGATGGGACACCGGGGAGCTGTTTTTT.

The J gene is TRBJ2-4, the V gene TRBV7-8; D gene unclear. Per germline, CDR1 SGHVS and CDR2 FQNEAQ. V was pared by 0 bases and J by 0 bases, with 12 bases between. This CDR3 contains 17 residues. CDR3 sequence reads: CASSLAGNSLAKNIQYF. For the CDR3, the DNA is TGTGCCAGCAGCTTAGCAGGAAACAGTCTAGCCAAAAACATTCAGTACTTC.

This chain connects TRBV5-1 to TRBJ2-7, with D tentatively TRBD2 (6 bases). CDR3 length: 14 amino acids. Germline lookup yields CDR1 SGHRS and CDR2 YFSETQ. Trimming cost V 0 bases and J 7 bases, with 14 bases left between them. CDR3 DNA: TGCGCCAGCAGCTTGGAAGGTTTGGGGGGAGAGCAGTACTTC. Protein product: CASSLEGLGGEQYF. Based on the CDR3 plus reference TRBV5-1 and TRBJ2-7, the full variable domain is KAGVTQTPRYLIKTRGQQVTLSCSPISGHRSVSWYQQTPGQGLQFLFEYFSETQRNKGNFPGRFSGRQFSNSRSEMNVSTLELGDSALYLCASSLEGLGGEQYFGPGTRLTVT.

J is TRBJ2-7 and V is TRBV3-1 (or the pseudogene TRBV3-2), with D maybe TRBD2 (5 bases). The CDR3 loop spans 17 amino acids. V lost 0 bases, J lost 0 bases, and 15 bases lay in between. CDR1 and CDR2 from the germline V gene are LGHDT and YNNKEL (reference sequence). The CDR3: CASSQESWGAYSYEQYF. CDR3 nucleotide sequence: TGTGCCAGCAGCCAAGAATCGTGGGGAGCCTACTCCTACGAGCAGTACTTC.

V usage is TRBV4-3 and J usage is TRBJ2-2; 13 nucleotides line up with TRBD2. Per germline, CDR1 LGHNA and CDR2 YSLEER. There are 17 residues in the CDR3. Germline trimming cut 0 bases from V and 7 bases from J; bases unmatched to any gene: 5. CDR3 in amino acids: CASSQDTSGGAVGELFF. CDR3 in DNA: TGCGCCAGCAGCCAAGATACTAGCGGGGGGGCCGTCGGGGAGCTGTTTTTT.

The rearrangement joins TRBV30 to TRBJ1-6, with a tentative D call TRBD1 (6 bases). This CDR3 is built from 12 residues. CDR1 is GTSNPN, CDR2 SVGIG, per germline (reference sequence). V was pared by 7 bases and J by 7 bases, with 11 bases between. The DNA for the CDR3 is TGTGCCTACGACAGGCTCAATTCACCCCTCCACTTT. Amino acids: CAYDRLNSPLHF.

The chain joins TRBV3-1 (or the pseudogene TRBV3-2) to TRBJ2-3; a weak D match, TRBD2 (6 bases). Germline V gene data show CDR1 as LGHDT and CDR2 as YNNKEL (reference sequence). The CDR3 covers 15 residues. Trimming removed 0 bases at V and 7 bases at J, with 14 bases between. In DNA form, the CDR3 reads TGTGCCAGCAGCCAAGATGGTACTAGCCTCAATACGCAGTATTTT. This sequence encodes CASSQDGTSLNTQYF.

The chain employs TRBV6-1 and TRBJ2-7; D gene uncertain. There are 12 residues in the CDR3. V dropped 2 bases and J dropped 1 base, with 3 bases sitting between them. The germline gives CDR1 MNHNS, CDR2 SASEGT. Here the CDR3 DNA reads TGTGCCAGCAGTGAATCATCCTACGAGCAGTACTTC. As protein: CASSESSYEQYF.

This chain connects TRBV5-5 to TRBJ1-2, with 7 bases lining up with TRBD1. Germline-derived CDR1 and CDR2 are SGHKS and YYEKEE (reference sequence). The length of the CDR3 is 12 residues. With 2 bases clipped from V and 7 bases from J, the junction kept 2 bases outside the gene matches. The DNA of the CDR3 is TGTGCCAGCAGCTTTGACAGGGTTGGCTACACCTTC. Protein sequence: CASSFDRVGYTF. Using reference TRBV5-5 and TRBJ1-2 for the parts outside the CDR3, the full variable domain is DAGVTQSPTHLIKTRGQQVTLRCSPISGHKSVSWYQQVLGQGPQFIFQYYEKEERGRGNFPDRFSARQFPNYSSELNVNALLLGDSALYLCASSFDRVGYTFGSGTRLTVV.

The gene calls are TRBV5-6 and TRBJ2-5, with D maybe TRBD2 (7 bases). Germline V gene lookup returns CDR1 SGHDT and CDR2 YYEEEE. The V gene lost 4 bases and the J gene lost 4 bases, with 17 bases spanning the gap. This CDR3 has 15 amino acids. For the CDR3, the DNA is TGTGCCAGCAGCGCTACGGGGGGCCTACGAGAGACCCAGTACTTC. Its protein is CASSATGGLRETQYF.

V usage is TRBV5-8 and J usage is TRBJ2-7; a weak D match, TRBD2 (6 bases). The V end was cut by 4 bases, the J end by 2 bases, with 16 bases between. The CDR3 runs to 15 residues. Germline values: CDR1 SGHTS, CDR2 YDEGEE. The CDR3 DNA reads TGTGCCAGCAGCCCCTGGGATGGGGGGACCTACGAGCAGTACTTC. The encoded protein is CASSPWDGGTYEQYF.

DNA for the CDR3: TGCAGCCCCCTCGAGAGGGATGGTACACCCCTCCACTTT. Amino acid sequence: CSPLERDGTPLHF. The chain has TRBV29-1 and TRBJ1-6; D is undetermined. Trimming left V 8 bases short and J 11 bases short, with 19 bases between. Germline V gene sequence: CDR1 SQVTM, CDR2 ANQGSEA. The CDR3 is made up of 13 amino acids.

V usage is TRBV10-3 and J usage is TRBJ1-4; the match to TRBD1 covers 8 bases. Germline CDR1 reads ENHRY; CDR2 reads SYGVKD. The CDR3 totals 13 residues. Unmatched junction bases numbered 2, after V lost 4 bases and J lost 7 bases. The CDR3 protein is CAISAGGGEKLFF. Written as DNA, the CDR3 is TGTGCCATCAGTGCAGGGGGCGGTGAAAAACTGTTTTTT.

The chain uses TRBV7-2 and TRBJ2-2; 7 positions match TRBD2. CDR1 SGHTA and CDR2 FQGNSA come from the germline V gene. Germline trimming cut 11 bases from V and 3 bases from J; bases unmatched to any gene: 6. The CDR3 has 13 residues. The CDR3 spells CALGGRDTGELFF. The CDR3, as DNA: TGTGCCTTGGGAGGGAGGGACACCGGGGAGCTGTTTTTT.

V is TRBV4-3 and J is TRBJ2-3; D ambiguous. This CDR3 region has 14 residues. The germline V gene encodes CDR1 LGHNA and CDR2 YSLEER. The V end was cut by 0 bases, the J end by 3 bases, with 7 bases between. The CDR3 coding sequence is TGCGCCAGCAGCCAAGACACGCAGACAGATACGCAGTATTTT. It translates to CASSQDTQTDTQYF.

This CDR3 reads CASSVDRQETQYF. The CDR3 DNA reads as TGTGCCAGCAGTGTGGACAGACAAGAGACCCAGTACTTC. V is TRBV2 and J is TRBJ2-5, with D possibly matching TRBD1 (6 bases). The CDR3 spans 13 residues. Germline loops: CDR1 SNHLY, CDR2 FYNNEI. Trimming shortened V by 4 bases and J by 2 bases, and 8 bases separated the two germline ends.

J is TRBJ2-4 and V is TRBV19, with D maybe TRBD1 (5 bases). CDR3 size: 13 residues. Germline CDR1 and CDR2: LNHDA and SQIVND (reference sequence). Trimming cost V 5 bases and J 7 bases, with 12 bases left between them. DNA of the CDR3: TGTGCCAGTAGTTTTTACCCAGGGAACATTCAGTACTTC. As protein: CASSFYPGNIQYF.

This clone was recorded only once. The chain is built from TRBV5-1 and TRBJ2-2; 9 nucleotides match TRBD1. Germline CDR1 and CDR2: SGHRS and YFSETQ. V lost 7 bases, J lost 0 bases, and 4 bases stayed unmatched. The CDR3 length is 15 residues. As DNA, the CDR3 is TGCGCCAGCGGGTGGGACAGGGCGAACACCGGGGAGCTGTTTTTT. Translating it yields CASGWDRANTGELFF.

This chain uses TRBV7-2 with TRBJ2-1; 7 nucleotides align to TRBD1. The CDR3 runs 15 residues. J was trimmed by 5 bases and V by 5 bases; bases with no gene match: 9. Germline V lookup: CDR1 SGHTA, CDR2 FQGNSA. The CDR3 coding sequence is TGTGCCAGCAGCGGAGCCAGGGGGTCGAACAATGAGCAGTTCTTC. It yields the protein CASSGARGSNNEQFF.

This clone was seen a few times. J is TRBJ1-2 and V is TRBV19; no firm D call. This CDR3 comprises 15 residues. Trimming stripped 3 bases from V and 2 bases from J, with 13 bases between. The germline CDR1 and CDR2 sequences are LNHDA and SQIVND (reference sequence). In nucleotides, the CDR3 is TGTGCCAGTAGTATCGGCTGGGCCCAGAACTATGGCTACACCTTC. Its protein product is CASSIGWAQNYGYTF.

The chain links TRBV9 to TRBJ2-7, with D tentatively TRBD2 (5 bases). CDR1 and CDR2 from the germline V gene are SGDLS and YYNGEE. The ends were cut back, 7 bases at V and 0 bases at J, with 17 bases in the middle. This CDR3 is 15 amino acids long. CDR3 region: CASPETGISSYEQYF. The CDR3 coding sequence is TGTGCCAGCCCAGAGACGGGGATTTCCTCCTACGAGCAGTACTTC. The whole variable domain, filled in from reference TRBV9 and TRBJ2-7, reads DSGVTQTPKHLITATGQRVTLRCSPRSGDLSVYWYQQSLDQGLQFLIQYYNGEERAKGNILERFSAQQFPDLHSELNLSSLELGDSALYFCASPETGISSYEQYFGPGTRLTVT.

The J gene is TRBJ2-1, the V gene TRBV11-2; 9 bases agree with TRBD2. CDR1 SGHAT and CDR2 FQNNGV come from the germline V gene. The CDR3 is made up of 15 amino acids. Germline trimming cut 2 bases from V and 8 bases from J; bases unmatched to any gene: 7. The CDR3 DNA follows: TGTGCCAGCAGCTTACGGCGGGGGGGCGTCCATGAGCAGTTCTTC. Protein: CASSLRRGGVHEQFF.

The genes are TRBV5-1 and TRBJ1-1; D is unresolved. CDR1 is SGHRS, CDR2 YFSETQ, per germline. CDR3 length: 13 amino acids. V dropped 7 bases and J dropped 2 bases, with 12 bases sitting between them. CDR3 in DNA: TGCGCCAGCCTAAGTTTTCCCAACACTGAAGCTTTCTTT. Amino acids: CASLSFPNTEAFF.